Presented here are 14 T cell receptor beta chains from one specimen sequenced in a study of cytomegalovirus exposure and HLA in healthy donors. Vbeta (60) and Jbeta (13) primers were used in the PCR. Some clones are missing from TCRdb's copy, which holds only in-frame ones; the method was immunoSEQ multiplex PCR. The sample yields 210,000 or so clones, approximately 80% seen once. The sample comprised PBMCs. The origin of the receptors is a boy aged 2 to 9 in good health and CMV-seronegative.

The chain links TRBV2 to TRBJ2-5; tentative D call: TRBD2 (6 bases). This CDR3 has 15 amino acids. CDR1 and CDR2 from the germline V gene are SNHLY and FYNNEI. V was clipped by 0 bases and J by 5 bases, with 13 bases between them. The CDR3 DNA sequence: TGTGCCAGCAGTGAAGCGGGGCTGGGGGGTGAGACCCAGTACTTC. This translates into CASSEAGLGGETQYF. Supplemented by reference TRBV2 and TRBJ2-5, the full variable domain reads EPEVTQTPSHQVTQMGQEVILRCVPISNHLYFYWYRQILGQKVEFLVSFYNNEISEKSEIFDDQFSVERPDGSNFTLKIRSTKLEDSAMYFCASSEAGLGGETQYFGPGTRLLVL.

The gene calls are TRBV19 and TRBJ2-1, with 10 bases aligning to TRBD1. The length of the CDR3 is 17 residues. Germline trimming cut 0 bases from V and 4 bases from J; bases unmatched to any gene: 6. Looked up from germline, CDR1 is LNHDA and CDR2 is SQIVND (reference sequence). CDR3 region: CASSIDLRDRGYNEQFF. The CDR3 DNA follows: TGTGCCAGTAGTATAGATCTGCGGGACAGGGGTTACAATGAGCAGTTCTTC.

This clone was seen a single time. The rearrangement links TRBV7-2 to TRBJ2-1, with TRBD2 matching over 14 bases. The CDR3 contains 17 residues. Germline V gene data show CDR1 as SGHTA and CDR2 as FQGNSA. V lost 1 base and J lost 8; bases outside the gene matches: 7. This CDR3 reads CASSLGLTSGGADEQFF. As DNA, the CDR3 is TGTGCCAGCAGCTTAGGGTTGACTAGCGGGGGGGCCGATGAGCAGTTCTTC.

The chain combines TRBV11-2 with TRBJ2-7; D possibly corresponds to TRBD1 (5 bases). Trimming took off 4 bases at V and 3 bases at J, with 16 bases between the two ends. This CDR3 comprises 15 residues. Germline assignment: CDR1 SGHAT and CDR2 FQNNGV. CDR3 protein: CASSSSGAPHYEQYF. The CDR3 DNA sequence: TGTGCCAGCAGCTCCTCTGGGGCTCCTCACTACGAGCAGTACTTC.

The chain combines TRBV14 with TRBJ2-5; D is unclear. Trimming cost V 0 bases and J 7 bases, with 9 bases left between them. CDR1 and CDR2 (germline): SGHDN, FVKESK. The CDR3 spans 13 residues. The CDR3 sequence: CASSQDRSGTQYF. The CDR3 DNA follows: TGTGCCAGCAGCCAAGACCGGTCGGGGACCCAGTACTTC. Combining the CDR3 with reference TRBV14 and TRBJ2-5 gives the whole variable domain EAGVTQFPSHSVIEKGQTVTLRCDPISGHDNLYWYRRVMGKEIKFLLHFVKESKQDESGMPNNRFLAERTGGTYSTLKVQPAELEDSGVYFCASSQDRSGTQYFGPGTRLLVL.

This chain uses TRBV4-2 with TRBJ2-2; 12 bases are a match to TRBD2. In germline, CDR1 is LGHNA, CDR2 YNFKEQ. This CDR3 is built from 15 residues. Trimming removed 4 bases from V and 4 bases from J; junction bases left unmatched: 1. The DNA of the CDR3 is TGTGCCAGCAGCCTACTAGCGGGAGGCACCGGGGAGCTGTTTTTT. Its translation is CASSLLAGGTGELFF.

The V call is TRBV10-3, the J call TRBJ1-2, with 7 bases identical to TRBD1. This CDR3 is built from 16 residues. The trim removed 2 bases at V and 2 bases at J, leaving 8 bases unmatched. Germline V lookup: CDR1 ENHRY, CDR2 SYGVKD. CDR3 loop: CAISETMETGNYGYTF. The CDR3 region has the DNA TGTGCCATCAGTGAGACTATGGAGACAGGGAACTATGGCTACACCTTC.

In regard to this clone: This specimen includes other DNA sequences encoding the same CDR3. The chain joins TRBV2 to TRBJ1-1; D is undetermined. V was cut by 0 bases and J by 8 bases, with 10 bases left in between. There are 13 residues in the CDR3. Germline CDR1 and CDR2: SNHLY and FYNNEI. The CDR3 is CASSEARAEEAFF. CDR3 bases: TGTGCCAGCAGTGAAGCGCGGGCAGAAGAAGCTTTCTTT.

The rearrangement joins TRBV19 to TRBJ1-6; 9 nucleotides line up with TRBD1. This CDR3 comprises 15 residues. J gave up 5 bases and V 5 bases, and 4 bases lay outside the gene matches. Germline V CDR1 and CDR2: LNHDA, SQIVND (reference sequence). CDR3 DNA: TGTGCCAGTAGTCTACAGGGGGCGAATAATTCACCCCTCCACTTT. Its protein product is CASSLQGANNSPLHF.

Only a few counts were recorded for this clone. In nucleotides, the CDR3 is TGTGCCAGCAGCCAAGGACAGGGCTATGGCTACACCTTC. It encodes CASSQGQGYGYTF. The chain links TRBV5-6 to TRBJ1-2; 8 bases map to TRBD1. The CDR3 is 13 amino acids. J lost 4 bases, V lost 4 bases, and 3 bases had no gene match. Germline CDR1 is SGHDT and CDR2 is YYEEEE. The full variable domain, its missing parts supplied by reference TRBV5-6 and TRBJ1-2, is DAGVTQSPTHLIKTRGQQVTLRCSPKSGHDTVSWYQQALGQGPQFIFQYYEEEERQRGNFPDRFSGHQFPNYSSELNVNALLLGDSALYLCASSQGQGYGYTFGSGTRLTVV.

V and J are TRBV12-2 and TRBJ2-2; no check of the table's D call, TRBD2, against the DNA was made. TRBV12-2 is reported as a pseudogene. This CDR3 is 15 amino acids long. The CDR3 region has the DNA TGTGCAAGTCGCGGAGCGGGGAATAACACCGGGGAGCTGTTTTTT. Translated: CASRGAGNNTGELFF.

This rearrangement joins TRBV6-5 to TRBJ1-5; maybe TRBD1 (5 bases). This CDR3 has 14 residues. The germline CDR1 and CDR2 sequences are MNHEY and SVGAGI. V dropped 2 bases and J dropped 5 bases, with 10 bases sitting between them. The CDR3 loop is CASSYEARDQPQHF. DNA of the CDR3: TGTGCCAGCAGTTACGAGGCCAGGGATCAGCCCCAGCATTTT.

The chain is built from TRBV15 and TRBJ1-1; D uncertain. Germline V gene data show CDR1 as LNHNV and CDR2 as YYDKDF (reference sequence). This CDR3 contains 13 residues. Deletions cut 10 bases from V and 4 bases from J, with 16 bases between. For the CDR3, the DNA is TGTGCCATCCTGGAGGGTAGTGGCACTGAAGCTTTCTTT. It encodes CAILEGSGTEAFF.

The rearrangement links TRBV19 to TRBJ1-1; 7 bases agree with TRBD1. The germline CDR1 and CDR2 sequences are LNHDA and SQIVND (reference sequence). The CDR3 has 12 amino acids. Trimming removed 5 bases from V and 9 bases from J; junction bases left unmatched: 6. The CDR3 bases are TGTGCCAGTAGTTTGGGACAGCAGCAAGCTTTCTTT. This encodes CASSLGQQQAFF.